This is a list of T cell receptor beta chains from one sample in a study of graft-versus-host responses after intestinal transplantation. These TCRs are of unknown antigen specificity. Assay used: immunoSEQ multiplex PCR; TCRdb lists only in-frame clones, some missing. The sample includes around 97,000 clones, around nine tenths of them seen just once. Specimen: unstimulated CD8+ T cells sorted from spleen or lymph node cells, collected before intestinal transplant. These receptors all stem from a human donor who received an intestinal transplant. Each CDR3 is given with its conserved first and last residue. The D gene is left open where the match is weak. A row's size may be missing; if present it is once, few, many or a size class.

D gene | clone size | J gene | V gene | CDR3 DNA | CDR3 protein
. | . | TRBJ1-1 | TRBV28 | TGTGCCAGCAGTTTATTCGGGGGGCGCATCAAGTACACTGAAGCTTTCTTT | CASSLFGGRIKYTEAFF
. | . | TRBJ2-5 | TRBV4-1 | TGCGCCAGCAGCCAAGTTCCGGGGAGCCAAGAGACCCAGTACTTC | CASSQVPGSQETQYF
. | . | TRBJ1-1 | TRBV7-9 | TGTGCCAGCAGCTTGACTTACACTGAAGCTTTCTTT | CASSLTYTEAFF
TRBD1 | . | TRBJ1-1 | TRBV5-4 | TGTGCCAGCAGCCCGCGCGGGGGACAGCAGCCGAACACTGAAGCTTTCTTT | CASSPRGGQQPNTEAFF
. | . | TRBJ2-1 | TRBV6-1 | TGTGCCAGCAGTGGGGTGACAAAGGACAATGAGCAGTTCTTC | CASSGVTKDNEQFF
TRBD1 | . | TRBJ1-2 | TRBV29-1 | TGCAGCGACGTCCGAGGGACAGTAAACACCTTC | CSDVRGTVNTF
. | . | TRBJ2-5 | TRBV6-1 | TGTGCCAGCAGGGCGACTAGGCCACGGGAGACCCAGTACTTC | CASRATRPRETQYF
. | . | TRBJ2-7 | TRBV6-5 | TGTGCCAGCAGTTATACCAGCTCCTACGAGCAGTACTTC | CASSYTSSYEQYF
. | once | TRBJ1-2 | TRBV27 | TGTGCCAGCAGTTTTAGCGATGACTACTATGGCTACACCTTC | CASSFSDDYYGYTF
. | . | TRBJ1-4 | TRBV6-5 | TGTGCCAGCAGTTACGGGGCCCGTGAAAAACTGTTTTTT | CASSYGAREKLFF
TRBD2 | . | TRBJ2-1 | TRBV5-1 | TGCGCCAGTTCACAGGGGGGACTAGCGGACAATGAGCAGTTCTTC | CASSQGGLADNEQFF
. | . | TRBJ2-7 | TRBV4-2 | TGTGCCAGCAGCCAGGAGGGCCTACACGAGCAGTACTTC | CASSQEGLHEQYF
. | . | TRBJ1-2 | TRBV5-1 | TGCGCCAGCAGCATTGTCTTGGGGTATTGGCATGGCTACACCTTC | CASSIVLGYWHGYTF
TRBD2 | . | TRBJ2-4 | TRBV6-1 | TGTGCCAGCAGTGAAGCGCAACTAGCGGGGCCAAAACAGACTTCTGCCAAAAACATTCAGTACTTC | CASSEAQLAGPKQTSAKNIQYF
TRBD2 | . | TRBJ2-2 | TRBV5-4 | TGTGCCAGCAGCTTGGCCGGGCTAGCGGGGTACACCGGGGAGCTGTTTTTT | CASSLAGLAGYTGELFF
. | . | TRBJ2-7 | TRBV10-3 | TGTGCCATCAGTGCCGGACACGAGCAGTACTTC | CAISAGHEQYF
. | . | TRBJ2-1 | TRBV15 | TGTGCCACCAGCAGAGTCGTCGGTACCAGCTCCTACAATGAGCAGTTCTTC | CATSRVVGTSSYNEQFF
. | . | TRBJ1-1 | TRBV7-7 | TGTGCCAGCAGCTTAGCCCCCAACACTGAAGCTTTCTTT | CASSLAPNTEAFF
. | . | TRBJ2-1 | TRBV6-1 | TGTGCCAGCAGTGAAGTTGAGTTGGGGAATGAGCAGTTCTTC | CASSEVELGNEQFF
. | . | TRBJ2-3 | TRBV7-6 | TGTGCCAGCAGCTTAGGACCTGCGGGGAGTCCGCCCACAGATACGCAGTATTTT | CASSLGPAGSPPTDTQYF
. | . | TRBJ2-5 | TRBV4-1 | TGCGCCAGCAGCCGCCGGGACCTTGGGGCGGGGGAGACCCAGTACTTC | CASSRRDLGAGETQYF
. | . | TRBJ2-7 | TRBV7-6 | TGTGCCAGCAGCTCGGACGGATTCGAGCACGAGCAGTACTTC | CASSSDGFEHEQYF
. | . | TRBJ2-3 | TRBV15 | TGTGCCACCAGCAGAGAGGGGGTCGGGCCAGATACGCAGTATTTT | CATSREGVGPDTQYF
. | . | TRBJ1-2 | TRBV5-4 | TGTGCCAGCAGCTTGGCCAACGAGGGGCGCCTCTATGGCTACACCTTC | CASSLANEGRLYGYTF
TRBD2 | . | TRBJ2-3 | TRBV27 | TGTGCCAGCAGTTTTGGAGCGGGAGAGGATACGCAGTATTTT | CASSFGAGEDTQYF
. | . | TRBJ2-5 | TRBV18 | TGTGCCAGCTCACCCTCGTGGGCAGGGGTCGACGAGACCCAGTACTTC | CASSPSWAGVDETQYF
. | . | TRBJ2-7 | TRBV10-2 | TGCGCCAGCAGTGACAGCTACGAGCAGTACTTC | CASSDSYEQYF
TRBD1 | . | TRBJ2-7 | TRBV27 | TGTGCCAGCAGTTGGGGACAGGGGTCCTACGAGCAGTACTTC | CASSWGQGSYEQYF
. | . | TRBJ1-5 | TRBV19 | TGTGCCAGTAGCCTTTGGGGGGATAGCAATCAGCCCCAGCATTTT | CASSLWGDSNQPQHF
. | . | TRBJ1-1 | TRBV5-6 | TGTGCCAGCAGCTTGGAGGTGATGAACACTGAAGCTTTCTTT | CASSLEVMNTEAFF
. | . | TRBJ2-7 | TRBV29-1 | TGCAGCGCATTAATCGGGGGACACTACTACGAGCAGTACTTC | CSALIGGHYYEQYF
TRBD1 | . | TRBJ1-2 | TRBV13 | TGTGCCAGCAGCTTAGTTACAGGGGGCGCTGGCTACACCTTC | CASSLVTGGAGYTF
TRBD1 | . | TRBJ2-1 | TRBV7-9 | TGTGCCAGCAGCTGGACAGGGGGCTACAATGAGCAGTTCTTC | CASSWTGGYNEQFF
TRBD2 | . | TRBJ2-3 | TRBV9 | TGTGCCAGCAGCGTGACTAGCTACCCCGATACGCAGTATTTT | CASSVTSYPDTQYF
. | . | TRBJ2-2 | TRBV7-9 | TGTGCCAGCAGCTTAGTATCAGGGGCCGGGGAGCTGTTTTTT | CASSLVSGAGELFF
. | many | TRBJ1-2 | TRBV11-2 | TGTGCCAGCACCCCATCCTACGGGACGGCAAATGGCTACACCTTC | CASTPSYGTANGYTF
TRBD1 | . | TRBJ2-4 | TRBV19 | TGTGCCAGTGGGACAGGGGCGATGTCCAAAAACATTCAGTACTTC | CASGTGAMSKNIQYF
. | . | TRBJ2-1 | TRBV11-2 | TGTGCCAGCAGCTTAGGTGGTCTAGCGAGGAATGAGCAGTTCTTC | CASSLGGLARNEQFF
. | few | TRBJ2-4 | TRBV5-6 | TGTGCCAGCAGCCCTATTGAGGAGACACTAGCCAAAAACATTCAGTACTTC | CASSPIEETLAKNIQYF
. | medium-sized | TRBJ1-6 | TRBV10-2 | TGCGCCAGCAGTGACAGGGAGAATTCACCCCTCCACTTT | CASSDRENSPLHF
. | . | TRBJ2-1 | TRBV19 | TGTGCCAGTAGTATAACCCCCTTTGGAGGCAATGAGCAGTTCTTC | CASSITPFGGNEQFF
TRBD2 | . | TRBJ2-3 | TRBV15 | TGTGCCACCAGCGGAGCGAACAGCGGGACCGGAGATACGCAGTATTTT | CATSGANSGTGDTQYF
. | . | TRBJ1-1 | TRBV7-9 | TGTGCCAGCCGGGCCCCCGGGACTTTCCGGACTGAAGCTTTCTTT | CASRAPGTFRTEAFF
TRBD1 | . | TRBJ1-5 | TRBV28 | TGTGCCAGCAGTACACAGGGGATCGGCAATCAGCCCCAGCATTTT | CASSTQGIGNQPQHF
. | . | TRBJ2-7 | TRBV29-1 | TGCAGCGTTGAAGAAGGCCCTAGCGACGAGCAGTACTTC | CSVEEGPSDEQYF
. | . | TRBJ2-7 | TRBV6-5 | TGTGCCAGCAGCCCTAAGTCATTCTTCTCCTACGAGCAGTACTTC | CASSPKSFFSYEQYF
TRBD2 | . | TRBJ2-3 | TRBV7-6 | TGTGCCAGCACCCACCGGGGGGAGGCAGATACGCAGTATTTT | CASTHRGEADTQYF
TRBD2 | . | TRBJ2-5 | TRBV9 | TGTGCCAGCAGCGTACCAAGCTCGGGGGGGACAGAGACCCAGTACTTC | CASSVPSSGGTETQYF